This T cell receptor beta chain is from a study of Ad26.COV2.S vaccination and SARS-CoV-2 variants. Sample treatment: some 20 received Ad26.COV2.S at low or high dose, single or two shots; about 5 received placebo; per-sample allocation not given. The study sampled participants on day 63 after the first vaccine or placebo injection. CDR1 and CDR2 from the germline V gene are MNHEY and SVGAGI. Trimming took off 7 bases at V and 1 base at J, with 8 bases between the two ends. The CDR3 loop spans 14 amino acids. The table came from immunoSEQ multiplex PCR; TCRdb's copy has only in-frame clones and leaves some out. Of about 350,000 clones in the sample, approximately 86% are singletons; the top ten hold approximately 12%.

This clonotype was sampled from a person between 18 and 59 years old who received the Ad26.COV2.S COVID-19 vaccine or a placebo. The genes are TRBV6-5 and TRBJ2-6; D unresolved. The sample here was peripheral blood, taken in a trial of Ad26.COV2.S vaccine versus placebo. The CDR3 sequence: CASITRSGANVLTF. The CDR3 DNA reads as TGTGCCAGCATTACAAGATCTGGGGCCAACGTCCTGACTTTC.